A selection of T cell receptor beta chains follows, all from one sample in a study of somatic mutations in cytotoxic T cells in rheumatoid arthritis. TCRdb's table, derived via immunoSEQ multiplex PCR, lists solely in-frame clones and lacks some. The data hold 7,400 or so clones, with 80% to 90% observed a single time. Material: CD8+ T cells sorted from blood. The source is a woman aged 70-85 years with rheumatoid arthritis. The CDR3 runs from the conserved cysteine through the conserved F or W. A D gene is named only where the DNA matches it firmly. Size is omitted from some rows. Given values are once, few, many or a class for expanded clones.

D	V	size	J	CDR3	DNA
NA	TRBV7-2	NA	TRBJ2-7	CASSRGGAGEQYF	TGTGCCAGCAGCCGAGGGGGGGCGGGGGAGCAGTACTTC
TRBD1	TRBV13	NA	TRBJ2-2	CASSTQGAGTGELFF	TGTGCCAGCAGCACTCAGGGGGCAGGCACCGGGGAGCTGTTTTTT
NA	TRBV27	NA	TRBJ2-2	CASSFQNTGELFF	TGTGCCAGCAGTTTCCAGAACACCGGGGAGCTGTTTTTT
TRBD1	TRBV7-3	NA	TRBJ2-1	CASSQGDEQFF	TGTGCCAGCAGCCAGGGGGATGAGCAGTTCTTC
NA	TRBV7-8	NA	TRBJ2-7	CASSLMSPDEQYF	TGTGCCAGCAGCTTAATGAGTCCGGACGAGCAGTACTTC
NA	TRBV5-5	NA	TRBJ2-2	CASSLSSFTGELFF	TGTGCCAGCAGCTTGTCTAGTTTCACCGGGGAGCTGTTTTTT
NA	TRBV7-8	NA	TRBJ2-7	CASSVVAGLGYEQYF	TGTGCCAGCAGCGTGGTGGCGGGGCTAGGATACGAGCAGTACTTC
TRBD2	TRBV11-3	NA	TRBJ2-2	CASSLGTSGTNTGELFF	TGTGCCAGCAGCTTAGGGACTAGCGGGACGAACACCGGGGAGCTGTTTTTT
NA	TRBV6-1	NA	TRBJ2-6	CASSPGSSGANVLTF	TGTGCCAGCAGCCCCGGTTCTTCTGGGGCCAACGTCCTGACTTTC
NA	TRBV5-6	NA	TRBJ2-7	CASSLVGGGYEQYF	TGTGCCAGCAGCTTGGTGGGGGGTGGATACGAGCAGTACTTC
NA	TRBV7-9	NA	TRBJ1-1	CASSNPGVNTEAFF	TGTGCCAGCAGCAATCCGGGGGTGAACACTGAAGCTTTCTTT
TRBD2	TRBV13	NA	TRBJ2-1	CASLRLAGVGASEQFF	TGTGCCAGCCTGCGGCTAGCGGGAGTGGGGGCCAGTGAGCAGTTCTTC
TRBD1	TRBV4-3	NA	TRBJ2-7	CASSQALIPGQGTYEQYF	TGCGCCAGCAGCCAAGCTTTGATCCCGGGACAGGGCACCTACGAGCAGTACTTC
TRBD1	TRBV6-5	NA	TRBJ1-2	CASSYSSGTGVGGYTF	TGTGCCAGCAGTTACTCCTCCGGGACAGGGGTAGGCGGCTACACCTTC
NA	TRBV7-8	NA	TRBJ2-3	CASSFGGTTTDTQYF	TGTGCCAGCAGCTTTGGGGGGACCACTACAGATACGCAGTATTTT
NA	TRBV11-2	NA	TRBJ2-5	CASSMGAAQETQYF	TGTGCCAGCAGCATGGGGGCAGCACAAGAGACCCAGTACTTC
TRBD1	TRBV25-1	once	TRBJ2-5	CASSLGQQETQYF	TGTGCCAGCAGTCTGGGACAGCAAGAGACCCAGTACTTC
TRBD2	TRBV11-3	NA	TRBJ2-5	CASSQRLAGETQYF	TGTGCCAGCAGCCAGCGGCTAGCGGGAGAGACCCAGTACTTC
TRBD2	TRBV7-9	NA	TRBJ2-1	CASSFGLAANNEQFF	TGTGCCAGCAGCTTCGGACTAGCGGCAAACAATGAGCAGTTCTTC
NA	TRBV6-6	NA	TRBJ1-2	CASSYEVHYGYTF	TGTGCCAGCAGTTACGAGGTTCACTATGGCTACACCTTC
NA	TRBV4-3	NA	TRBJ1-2	CASSPNGGLGYTF	TGCGCCAGCAGCCCCAACGGGGGGCTAGGCTACACCTTC
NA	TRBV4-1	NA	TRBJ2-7	CASSQGRQGYEQYF	TGCGCCAGCAGCCAAGGACGGCAGGGATACGAGCAGTACTTC
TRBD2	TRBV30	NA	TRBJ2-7	CAWRGLAGVNNEQYF	TGTGCCTGGCGCGGACTAGCGGGAGTAAACAACGAGCAGTACTTC
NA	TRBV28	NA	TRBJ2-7	CASSPPERYSYEQYF	TGTGCCAGCAGCCCACCTGAGAGGTATTCCTACGAGCAGTACTTC
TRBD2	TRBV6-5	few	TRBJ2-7	CASSYSGLARSEQYF	TGTGCCAGCAGTTACTCAGGACTAGCTAGAAGTGAGCAGTACTTC
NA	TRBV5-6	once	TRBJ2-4	CASSLDLGWEAKNIQYF	TGTGCCAGCAGCTTGGACCTGGGTTGGGAGGCCAAAAACATTCAGTACTTC
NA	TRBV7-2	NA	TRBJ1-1	CASSAQPDRLNTEAFF	TGTGCCAGCAGCGCCCAACCGGACAGATTGAACACTGAAGCTTTCTTT
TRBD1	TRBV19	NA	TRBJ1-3	CASTPGQGPGNTIYF	TGTGCCAGTACCCCGGGACAGGGCCCTGGAAACACCATATATTTT
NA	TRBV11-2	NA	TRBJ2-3	CASTGDTQYF	TGTGCCAGCACGGGGGATACGCAGTATTTT
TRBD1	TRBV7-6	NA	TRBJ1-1	CASSLGTGANTEAFF	TGTGCCAGCAGCCTCGGGACAGGGGCTAACACTGAAGCTTTCTTT
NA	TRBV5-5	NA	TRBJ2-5	CASSLGQGMGETQYF	TGTGCCAGCAGCTTGGGGCAGGGGATGGGAGAGACCCAGTACTTC
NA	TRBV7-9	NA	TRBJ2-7	CASSLPGEIYEQYF	TGTGCCAGCAGCTTACCAGGGGAAATCTACGAGCAGTACTTC
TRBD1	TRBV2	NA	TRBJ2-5	CASSGFGTAFYQETQYF	TGTGCCAGCAGCGGGTTTGGGACAGCCTTTTACCAAGAGACCCAGTACTTC
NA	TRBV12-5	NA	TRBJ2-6	CASGLVLEGSGANVLTF	TGTGCTAGTGGTTTGGTACTCGAGGGATCTGGGGCCAACGTCCTGACTTTC
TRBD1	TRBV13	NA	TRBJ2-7	CASSQTGTAYEQYF	TGTGCCAGCAGCCAAACCGGGACAGCCTACGAGCAGTACTTC
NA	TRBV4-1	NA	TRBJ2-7	CASSQGTVYEQYF	TGCGCCAGCAGCCAAGGGACAGTTTACGAGCAGTACTTC
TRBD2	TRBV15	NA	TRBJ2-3	CATSPTSGGAGRTDTQYF	TGTGCCACCAGTCCGACTAGCGGGGGGGCGGGTCGGACAGATACGCAGTATTTT
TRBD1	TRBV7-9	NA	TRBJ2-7	CASSSVGQGAYEQYF	TGTGCCAGCAGCTCGGTGGGACAGGGCGCCTACGAGCAGTACTTC
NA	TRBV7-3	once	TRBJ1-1	CASSLVGGGTEAFF	TGTGCCAGCAGCTTAGTGGGGGGTGGCACTGAAGCTTTCTTT
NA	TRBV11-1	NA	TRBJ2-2	CASSLVRTLNTGELFF	TGTGCCAGCAGCTTGGTACGGACATTGAACACCGGGGAGCTGTTTTTT
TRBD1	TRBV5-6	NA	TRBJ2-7	CASSSSGTGNFYEQYF	TGTGCCAGCAGCTCGTCCGGGACAGGGAATTTCTACGAGCAGTACTTC
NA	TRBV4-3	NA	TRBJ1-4	CASSLKGRGEKLFF	TGCGCCAGCAGCCTAAAGGGGAGGGGGGAAAAACTGTTTTTT
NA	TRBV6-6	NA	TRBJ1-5	CASSYTRGRNQPQHF	TGTGCCAGCAGTTACACCCGGGGTCGCAATCAGCCCCAGCATTTT
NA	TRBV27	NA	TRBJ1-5	CASSPVGTGQPQHF	TGTGCCAGCAGCCCCGTGGGGACTGGGCAGCCCCAGCATTTT
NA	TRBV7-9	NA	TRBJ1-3	CARGGSGNTIYF	TGTGCCAGGGGGGGCTCTGGAAACACCATATATTTT
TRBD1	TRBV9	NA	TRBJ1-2	CASSGGTGQGYGYTF	TGTGCCAGCAGCGGGGGGACAGGTCAGGGCTATGGCTACACCTTC
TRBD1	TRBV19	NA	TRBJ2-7	CASSISPDRGSHEQYF	TGTGCCAGTAGTATATCGCCCGACAGGGGGTCCCACGAGCAGTACTTC
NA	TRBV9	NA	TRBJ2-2	CASSPRVLLDGELFF	TGTGCCAGCAGCCCGAGGGTCCTGCTGGACGGGGAGCTGTTTTTT
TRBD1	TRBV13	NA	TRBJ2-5	CASSTDRGQETQYF	TGTGCCAGCAGCACGGACAGGGGGCAAGAGACCCAGTACTTC
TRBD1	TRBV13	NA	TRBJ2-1	CASSLGLGTGKWGSYNEQFF	TGTGCCAGCAGCTTAGGCCTTGGGACAGGGAAGTGGGGCTCCTACAATGAGCAGTTCTTC